What follows are 10 T cell receptor beta chains derived from one specimen sequenced in a study of T cell responses to AZD1222 COVID-19 vaccine. Assay: immunoSEQ multiplex PCR; the TCRdb copy retains only in-frame clones and omits some. The sample lists some 89,000 clones, around 90% occurring once. Sequenced here: peripheral blood, sampled on day 0 of AZD1222 vaccination. Receptors originate from an adult in good health.

The V call is TRBV28, the J call TRBJ1-5; 9 bases align to TRBD1. Losses at the gene ends were 8 bases for V and 4 bases for J; bases not matched to a gene: 12. The CDR3 runs to 16 residues. The germline CDR1 and CDR2 sequences are MDHEN and SYDVKM. CDR3 sequence (DNA): TGTGCCAGCGGACAGGGGAGTCCCCGGCCGAATCAGCCCCAGCATTTT. Translating it yields CASGQGSPRPNQPQHF.

V gene TRBV6-1 combines with J gene TRBJ1-1, with 9 bases aligning to TRBD1. CDR3 size: 16 residues. With 4 bases clipped from V and 5 bases from J, the junction kept 11 bases outside the gene matches. Germline CDR1 MNHNS, CDR2 SASEGT. CDR3 loop: CASSVGTGRFLTEAFF. Written as DNA, the CDR3 is TGTGCCAGCAGTGTCGGGACAGGGAGGTTTCTGACTGAAGCTTTCTTT.

The V gene is TRBV3-1 (or the pseudogene TRBV3-2), the J gene TRBJ2-3, with unresolved D. This CDR3 contains 13 residues. V dropped 2 bases and J dropped 6 bases, with 9 bases sitting between them. Germline CDR1 and CDR2: LGHDT and YNNKEL (reference sequence). The CDR3 protein is CASSQSAPDTQYF. The CDR3 DNA reads TGTGCCAGCAGCCAATCGGCCCCGGATACGCAGTATTTT.

In its sample, this clone was seen once. The J gene is TRBJ1-5, the V gene TRBV6-5; weak D call: TRBD1 (6 bases). The germline V and J ends were trimmed by 4 bases and 7 bases, with 17 bases remaining between them. Germline CDR1 reads MNHEY; CDR2 reads SVGAGI. CDR3 length equals 15 residues. Here the CDR3 reads CASSSGQGQGQPQHF. CDR3 nucleotide sequence: TGTGCCAGCAGTTCCGGACAAGGGCAGGGGCAGCCCCAGCATTTT.

The rearrangement uses TRBV6-1 and TRBJ1-2; D is possibly TRBD1 (5 bases). The CDR3 totals 13 residues. V shed 1 base and J shed 8 bases, with 11 bases lying between them. Germline CDR1 MNHNS, CDR2 SASEGT. The CDR3 DNA reads as TGTGCCAGCAGTGAAGGCAGGGTTGACGGCTACACCTTC. Its protein product is CASSEGRVDGYTF.

The chain employs TRBV15 and TRBJ1-1, with D possibly matching TRBD1 (5 bases). V lost 3 bases, J lost 2 bases, and 13 bases lay in between. The V gene's germline CDR1 is LNHNV and CDR2 YYDKDF (reference sequence). The CDR3 covers 15 residues. CDR3 in DNA: TGTGCCACCAGCAGCTACGGACATCTTAACACTGAAGCTTTCTTT. This encodes CATSSYGHLNTEAFF.

The chain employs TRBV7-2 and TRBJ2-7; 9 nucleotides line up with TRBD1. CDR1 and CDR2 (germline): SGHTA, FQGNSA. The CDR3 runs 14 residues. V trimming: 0 bases; J trimming: 7 bases; junction bases outside the gene matches: 4. For the CDR3, the DNA is TGTGCCAGCAGCTTAGCGGGACAGGGAAGGGAGCAGTACTTC. Residues: CASSLAGQGREQYF.

The V and J genes are TRBV7-9 and TRBJ2-3; D is unresolved. Trimming cost V 6 bases and J 1 base, with 5 bases left between them. Looked up from germline, CDR1 is SEHNR and CDR2 is FQNEAQ (reference sequence). The CDR3 is made up of 12 amino acids. CDR3 in DNA: TGTGCCAGCAGTTACCGCACAGATACGCAGTATTTT. The encoded protein is CASSYRTDTQYF.

This chain connects TRBV23-1 to TRBJ1-1; D is undetermined. TRBV23-1 is treated as an ORF (open reading frame) with a function not yet certain. This CDR3 region has 15 residues. Trimming shortened V by 3 bases and J by 2 bases, and 13 bases separated the two germline ends. The CDR3 region is CASSQDRETNTEAFF. DNA of the CDR3: TGCGCCAGCAGTCAGGACCGGGAAACAAACACTGAAGCTTTCTTT.

The CDR3 region is CASSEDPTQAYEQYF. The CDR3 nucleotides are TGTGCCAGCAGTGAAGACCCAACCCAGGCCTACGAGCAGTACTTC. This chain connects TRBV2 to TRBJ2-7; D is unresolved. The CDR3 runs 15 residues. In germline, CDR1 is SNHLY, CDR2 FYNNEI. Between the trimmed V and J ends, which lost 1 base and 2 bases, there was a span of 12 bases. Variable domain in full (rest from reference TRBV2 and TRBJ2-7): EPEVTQTPSHQVTQMGQEVILRCVPISNHLYFYWYRQILGQKVEFLVSFYNNEISEKSEIFDDQFSVERPDGSNFTLKIRSTKLEDSAMYFCASSEDPTQAYEQYFGPGTRLTVT.